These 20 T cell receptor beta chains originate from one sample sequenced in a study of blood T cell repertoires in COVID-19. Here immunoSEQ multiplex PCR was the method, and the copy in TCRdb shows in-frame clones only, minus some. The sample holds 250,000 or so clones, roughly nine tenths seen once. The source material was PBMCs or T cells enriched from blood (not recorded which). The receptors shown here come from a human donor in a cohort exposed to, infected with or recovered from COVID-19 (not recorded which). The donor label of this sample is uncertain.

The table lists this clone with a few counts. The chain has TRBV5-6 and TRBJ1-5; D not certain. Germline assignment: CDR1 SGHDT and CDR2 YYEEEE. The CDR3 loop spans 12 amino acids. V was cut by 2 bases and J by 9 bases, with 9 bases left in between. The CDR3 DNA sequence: TGTGCCAGCAGCTTCCTAGAGATGCCCCAGCATTTT. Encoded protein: CASSFLEMPQHF. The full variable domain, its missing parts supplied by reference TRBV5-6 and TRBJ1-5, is DAGVTQSPTHLIKTRGQQVTLRCSPKSGHDTVSWYQQALGQGPQFIFQYYEEEERQRGNFPDRFSGHQFPNYSSELNVNALLLGDSALYLCASSFLEMPQHFGDGTRLSIL.

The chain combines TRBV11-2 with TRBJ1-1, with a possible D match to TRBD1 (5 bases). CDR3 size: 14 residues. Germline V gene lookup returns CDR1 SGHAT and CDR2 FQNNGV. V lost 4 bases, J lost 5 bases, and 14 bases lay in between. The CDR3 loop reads CASSSSRGETEAFF. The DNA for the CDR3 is TGTGCCAGCAGCTCAAGTAGGGGTGAGACTGAAGCTTTCTTT.

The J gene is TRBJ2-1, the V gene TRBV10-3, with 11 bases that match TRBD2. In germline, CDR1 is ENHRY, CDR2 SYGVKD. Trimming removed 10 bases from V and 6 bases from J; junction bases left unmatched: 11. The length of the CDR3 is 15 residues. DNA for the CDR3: TGTGCCACCGCGCCCTTAGCGGGGGGGTCCAATGAGCAGTTCTTC. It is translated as CATAPLAGGSNEQFF.

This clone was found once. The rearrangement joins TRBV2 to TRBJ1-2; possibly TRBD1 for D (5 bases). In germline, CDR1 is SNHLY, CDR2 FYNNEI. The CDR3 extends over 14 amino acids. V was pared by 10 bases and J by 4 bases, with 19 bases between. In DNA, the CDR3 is TGTGCCATGGCCCGGGGGGAGGTCCCCTATGGCTACACCTTC. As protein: CAMARGEVPYGYTF.

The DNA of the CDR3 is TGCGCCAGCAGCCCATCCACAGGGGGCCGTCAGCCCCAGCATTTT. The encoded protein is CASSPSTGGRQPQHF. The J gene is TRBJ1-5, the V gene TRBV5-1; 9 bases are shared with TRBD1. V gave up 4 bases and J gave up 6 bases; unmatched junction bases: 8. From germline, CDR1 is SGHRS and CDR2 YFSETQ. The CDR3 totals 15 residues.

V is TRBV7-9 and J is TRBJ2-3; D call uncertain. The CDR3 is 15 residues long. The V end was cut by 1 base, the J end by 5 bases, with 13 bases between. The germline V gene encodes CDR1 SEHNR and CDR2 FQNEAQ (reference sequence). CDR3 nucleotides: TGTGCCAGCAGCTTAGAATCCAGCGTGGGAGATACGCAGTATTTT. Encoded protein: CASSLESSVGDTQYF.

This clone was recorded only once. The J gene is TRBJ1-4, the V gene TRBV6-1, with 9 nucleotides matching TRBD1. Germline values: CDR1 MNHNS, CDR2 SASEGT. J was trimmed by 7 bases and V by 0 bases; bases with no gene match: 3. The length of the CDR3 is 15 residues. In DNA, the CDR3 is TGTGCCAGCAGTGAAGCCGGGACAGGGCTTGAAAAACTGTTTTTT. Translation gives CASSEAGTGLEKLFF.

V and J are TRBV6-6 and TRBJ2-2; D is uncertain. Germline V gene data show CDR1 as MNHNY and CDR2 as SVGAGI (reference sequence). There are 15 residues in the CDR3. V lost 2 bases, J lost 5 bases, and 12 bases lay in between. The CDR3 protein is CASSYSGPRTGELFF. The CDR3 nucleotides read TGTGCCAGCAGTTACAGTGGCCCTAGGACCGGGGAGCTGTTTTTT.

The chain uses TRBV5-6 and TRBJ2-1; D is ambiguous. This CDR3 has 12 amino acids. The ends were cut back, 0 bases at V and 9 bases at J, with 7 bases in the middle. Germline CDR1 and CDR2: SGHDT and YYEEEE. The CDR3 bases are TGTGCCAGCAGCTTGGTGGCCGTTGAGCAGTTCTTC. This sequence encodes CASSLVAVEQFF.

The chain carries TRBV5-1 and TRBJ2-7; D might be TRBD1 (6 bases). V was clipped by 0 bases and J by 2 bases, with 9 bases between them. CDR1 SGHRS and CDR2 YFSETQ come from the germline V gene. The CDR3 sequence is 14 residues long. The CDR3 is CASSLARGPYEQYF. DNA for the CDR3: TGCGCCAGCAGCTTGGCCAGGGGCCCCTACGAGCAGTACTTC.

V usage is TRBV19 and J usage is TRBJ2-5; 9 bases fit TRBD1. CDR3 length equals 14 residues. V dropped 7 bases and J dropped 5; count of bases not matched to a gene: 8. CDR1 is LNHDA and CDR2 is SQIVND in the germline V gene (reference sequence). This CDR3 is CASTPNRGLETQYF. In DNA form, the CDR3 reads TGTGCCAGTACACCCAACAGGGGGCTCGAGACCCAGTACTTC.

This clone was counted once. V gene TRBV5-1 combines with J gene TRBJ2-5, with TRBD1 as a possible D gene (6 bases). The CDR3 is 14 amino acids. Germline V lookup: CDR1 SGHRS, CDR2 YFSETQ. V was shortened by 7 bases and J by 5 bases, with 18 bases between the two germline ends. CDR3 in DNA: TGCGCCAGCCGGGTGTCAGGGGTGGTCGAGACCCAGTACTTC. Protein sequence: CASRVSGVVETQYF.

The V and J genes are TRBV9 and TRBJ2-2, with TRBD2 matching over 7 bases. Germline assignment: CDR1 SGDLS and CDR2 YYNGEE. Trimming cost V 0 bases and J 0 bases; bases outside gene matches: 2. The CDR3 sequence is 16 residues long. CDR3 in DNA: TGTGCCAGCAGCGTAGCCCTAGCGGCGAACACCGGGGAGCTGTTTTTT. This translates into CASSVALAANTGELFF.

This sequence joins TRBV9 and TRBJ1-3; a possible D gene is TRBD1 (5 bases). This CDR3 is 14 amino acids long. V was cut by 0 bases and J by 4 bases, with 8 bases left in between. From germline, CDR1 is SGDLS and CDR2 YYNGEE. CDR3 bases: TGTGCCAGCAGCGTAGAGGGGTACGGAAACACCATATATTTT. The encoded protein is CASSVEGYGNTIYF.

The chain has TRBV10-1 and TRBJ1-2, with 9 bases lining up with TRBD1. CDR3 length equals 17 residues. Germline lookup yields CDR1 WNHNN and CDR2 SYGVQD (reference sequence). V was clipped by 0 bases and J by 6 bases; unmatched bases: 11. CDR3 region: CASSESVDYRGLDGYTF. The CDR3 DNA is TGCGCCAGCAGTGAGTCCGTAGATTACAGGGGGCTTGATGGCTACACCTTC.

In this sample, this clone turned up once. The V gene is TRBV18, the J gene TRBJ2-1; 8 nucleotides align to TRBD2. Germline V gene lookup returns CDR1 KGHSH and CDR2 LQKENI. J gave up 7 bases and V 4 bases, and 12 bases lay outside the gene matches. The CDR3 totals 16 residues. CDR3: CASSLRSGGARNEQFF. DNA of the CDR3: TGTGCCAGCTCACTCAGGTCCGGGGGGGCACGGAATGAGCAGTTCTTC.

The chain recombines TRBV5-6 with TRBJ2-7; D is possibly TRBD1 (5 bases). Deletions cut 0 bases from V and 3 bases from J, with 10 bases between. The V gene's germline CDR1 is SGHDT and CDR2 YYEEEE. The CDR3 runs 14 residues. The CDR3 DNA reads TGTGCCAGCAGCTTGGCAGGGCCCAACTACGAGCAGTACTTC. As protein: CASSLAGPNYEQYF.

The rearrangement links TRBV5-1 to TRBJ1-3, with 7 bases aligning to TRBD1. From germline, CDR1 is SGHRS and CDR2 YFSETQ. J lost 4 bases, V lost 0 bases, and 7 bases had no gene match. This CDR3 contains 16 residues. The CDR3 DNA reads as TGCGCCAGCAGCTTGGGGGCCACAGGGGCCGGAAACACCATATATTTT. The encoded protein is CASSLGATGAGNTIYF.

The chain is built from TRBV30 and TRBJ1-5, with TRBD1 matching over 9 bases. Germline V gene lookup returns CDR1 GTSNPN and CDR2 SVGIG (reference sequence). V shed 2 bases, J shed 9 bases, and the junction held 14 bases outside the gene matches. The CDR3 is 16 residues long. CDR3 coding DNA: TGTGCCTGGAGTCCGGGACAGGGAGCAGGGATTGGGCCCCAGCATTTT. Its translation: CAWSPGQGAGIGPQHF.

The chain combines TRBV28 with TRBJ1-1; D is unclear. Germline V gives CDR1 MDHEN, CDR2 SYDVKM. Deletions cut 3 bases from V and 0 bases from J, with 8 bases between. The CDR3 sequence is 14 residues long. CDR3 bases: TGTGCCAGCAGTTTTCGGTCCTTGAACACTGAAGCTTTCTTT. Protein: CASSFRSLNTEAFF.